This paragraph reports one TCR beta chain. This sample was taken from a study of blood T cell repertoires in COVID-19. Study summary: Acute and convalescent COVID-19 samples came from the United States, Italy and Spain.

TCRdb's table, derived via immunoSEQ multiplex PCR, lists solely in-frame clones and lacks some. The sample contains 270,000 or so clones, approximately 84% of which appear only once. The CDR3 spans 15 residues. The V end lost 0 bases, the J end lost 0 bases, and 8 bases lay between the germline ends. Germline V gene sequence: CDR1 LNHNV, CDR2 YYDKDF (reference sequence). This chain links TRBV15 with TRBJ2-5; D not certain. This clonotype was obtained from a human donor in a cohort sampled during active COVID-19. Sequenced: peripheral blood. The CDR3 is CATSRDPHNQETQYF. The CDR3 nucleotides are TGTGCCACCAGCAGAGATCCCCACAACCAAGAGACCCAGTACTTC.